This T cell receptor (beta chain) was found in a study of cytotoxic CD8 clonotypes in ibrutinib-treated CLL. The CDR3 consists of 13 residues. Germline CDR1 is KGHSH and CDR2 is LQKENI. Between the trimmed V and J ends, which lost 3 bases and 4 bases, there was a span of 9 bases. This table comes from immunoSEQ multiplex PCR, and its TCRdb copy is limited to in-frame clones, with some not included. The sample contains 90,000 to 100,000 clones, around 73% of which appear only once. The V and J genes are TRBV18 and TRBJ1-2, with D unresolved. The receptor was isolated from a human donor with chronic lymphocytic leukemia. The material sequenced was PBMCs, taken after 12 months of ibrutinib treatment. CDR3 bases: TGTGCCAGCTCACCCGCCCAGAGCTATGGCTACACCTTC. Translating gives CASSPAQSYGYTF.